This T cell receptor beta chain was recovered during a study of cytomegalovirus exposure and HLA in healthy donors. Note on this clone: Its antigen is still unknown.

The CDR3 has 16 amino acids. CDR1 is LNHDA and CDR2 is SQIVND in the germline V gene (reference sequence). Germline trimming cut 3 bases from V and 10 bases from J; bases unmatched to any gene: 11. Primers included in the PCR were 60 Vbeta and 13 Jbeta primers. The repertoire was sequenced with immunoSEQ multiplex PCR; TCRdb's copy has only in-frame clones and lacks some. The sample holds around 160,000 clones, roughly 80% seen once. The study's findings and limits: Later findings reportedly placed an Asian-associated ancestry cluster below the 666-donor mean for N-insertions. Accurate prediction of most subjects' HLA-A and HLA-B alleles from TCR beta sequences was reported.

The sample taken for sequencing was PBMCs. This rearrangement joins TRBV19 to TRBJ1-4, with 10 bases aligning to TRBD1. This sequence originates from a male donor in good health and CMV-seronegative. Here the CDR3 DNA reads TGTGCCAGTAGTATCACCGGAGCCGGGACAGGGGCAAAACTGTTTTTT. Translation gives CASSITGAGTGAKLFF.